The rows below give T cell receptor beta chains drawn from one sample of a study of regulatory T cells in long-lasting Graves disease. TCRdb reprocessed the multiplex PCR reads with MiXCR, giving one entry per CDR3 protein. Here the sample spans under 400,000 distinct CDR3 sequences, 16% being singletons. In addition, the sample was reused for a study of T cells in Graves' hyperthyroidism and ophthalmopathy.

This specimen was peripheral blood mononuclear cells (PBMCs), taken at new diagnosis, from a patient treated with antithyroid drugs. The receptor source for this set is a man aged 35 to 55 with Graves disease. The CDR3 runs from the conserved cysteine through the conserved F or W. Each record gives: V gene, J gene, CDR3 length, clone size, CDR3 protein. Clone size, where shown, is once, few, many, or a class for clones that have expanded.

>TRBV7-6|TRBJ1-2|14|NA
CASSRLFGNYGYTF
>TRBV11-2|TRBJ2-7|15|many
CASSSWVGQGREQYF
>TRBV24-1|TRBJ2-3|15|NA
CATSNSGGPGDTQYF
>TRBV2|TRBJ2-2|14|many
CASSDHGNTGELFF
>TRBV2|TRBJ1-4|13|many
CASKVISNEKLFF
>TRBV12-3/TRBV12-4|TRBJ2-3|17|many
CASSWDRGHPAPDTQYF
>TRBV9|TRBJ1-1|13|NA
CASSVVGDTEAFF
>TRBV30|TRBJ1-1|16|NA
CAWSVHLGREGGEAFF
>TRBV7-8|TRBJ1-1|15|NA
CASSLVWGANTEAFF
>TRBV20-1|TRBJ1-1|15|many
CSARPRQTLNTEAFF
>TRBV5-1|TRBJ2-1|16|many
CASSLRGQGVYNEQFF
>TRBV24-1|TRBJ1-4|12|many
CATSWDDEKLFF
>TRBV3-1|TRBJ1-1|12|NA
CASSQGLGSAFF
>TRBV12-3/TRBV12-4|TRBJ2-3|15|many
CASSFRRGGSDTQYF
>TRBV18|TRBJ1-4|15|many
CASSRSGTGGEKLFF
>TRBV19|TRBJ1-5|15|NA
CASSTRTGFGQPQHF
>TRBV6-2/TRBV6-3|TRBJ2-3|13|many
CASTPPGGDTQYF
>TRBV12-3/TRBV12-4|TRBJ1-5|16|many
CASRRSGQSSNQPQHF
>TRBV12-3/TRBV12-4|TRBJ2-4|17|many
CASSFGQGDLAKNIQYF
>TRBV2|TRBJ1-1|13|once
CASSEAGPTEAFF
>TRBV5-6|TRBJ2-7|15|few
CASSYRFSLSYEQYF
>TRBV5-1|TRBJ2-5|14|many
CASSFQGRGETQYF
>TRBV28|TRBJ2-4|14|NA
CASRWGLGKNIQYF